This T cell receptor beta chain was obtained from a study of T cell responses to AZD1222 COVID-19 vaccine. Germline V gene lookup returns CDR1 SGHNT and CDR2 YENEEA. V was trimmed by 0 bases and J by 2 bases, leaving 14 bases between them. CDR3 length equals 16 residues. Here immunoSEQ multiplex PCR was the method, and the copy in TCRdb shows in-frame clones only, minus some. This table has 150,000 to 200,000 clones, almost 90% appearing once. General study results and limits: Two AZD1222 administrations were followed by greater Spike-specific TCR breadth and depth.

In regard to this clone: Its antigen is not identified.

This chain joins TRBV11-3 and TRBJ2-7; D unclear. The sequence was obtained from an adult who received the AZD1222 COVID-19 vaccine. Sequenced material: peripheral blood, taken 28 days after the second AZD1222 dose. The CDR3 DNA follows: TGTGCCAGCAGCTTAGAAAGAGGTGGTGGAACCTACGAGCAGTACTTC. It codes for CASSLERGGGTYEQYF.